Following are 30 T cell receptor beta chains from one sample sequenced in a study of blood T cell repertoires in COVID-19. The protocol was immunoSEQ multiplex PCR, while the TCRdb copy is restricted to in-frame clones and leaves out a portion. The sample shows around 180,000 clones, around 77% of them seen only once. The sample consisted of peripheral blood. The receptors originated from a man in his fifties or sixties with active or convalescent COVID-19.

V is TRBV9 and J is TRBJ2-3; possible D gene TRBD2, 5 bases. Germline V gene sequence: CDR1 SGDLS, CDR2 YYNGEE. The ends were cut back, 4 bases at V and 2 bases at J, with 11 bases in the middle. The CDR3 length is 14 residues. The CDR3 DNA is TGTGCCAGCAGCAATAGCGTAAACACAGATACGCAGTATTTT. Its protein product is CASSNSVNTDTQYF.

This chain links TRBV9 with TRBJ2-3; a possible D gene is TRBD2 (5 bases). Trimming took off 4 bases at V and 0 bases at J, with 18 bases between the two ends. The CDR3 runs 17 residues. CDR1 is SGDLS and CDR2 is YYNGEE in the germline V gene. CDR3: CASSPLAGSPSTDTQYF. In DNA, the CDR3 is TGTGCCAGCAGCCCCCTCGCGGGTTCGCCTAGCACAGATACGCAGTATTTT. Combining the CDR3 with reference TRBV9 and TRBJ2-3 gives the whole variable domain DSGVTQTPKHLITATGQRVTLRCSPRSGDLSVYWYQQSLDQGLQFLIQYYNGEERAKGNILERFSAQQFPDLHSELNLSSLELGDSALYFCASSPLAGSPSTDTQYFGPGTRLTVL.

V is TRBV9 and J is TRBJ1-2; D gene uncertain. The germline V gene encodes CDR1 SGDLS and CDR2 YYNGEE. CDR3 size: 12 residues. V lost 4 bases to trimming and J lost 4 bases, with 8 bases between them. The CDR3 nucleotides are TGTGCCAGCAGCAGGGAGGGCTATGGCTACACCTTC. Its protein product is CASSREGYGYTF.

This rearrangement joins TRBV29-1 to TRBJ2-7, with 8 bases identical to TRBD1. Germline V CDR1 and CDR2: SQVTM, ANQGSEA. With 5 bases clipped from V and 6 bases from J, the junction kept 6 bases outside the gene matches. The CDR3 covers 12 residues. DNA for the CDR3: TGCAGCGTTCGCCAGGGGGCGTCCGAGCAGTACTTC. Its translation: CSVRQGASEQYF.

The chain links TRBV2 to TRBJ1-2; TRBD1 aligns across 8 bases. The CDR3 consists of 15 residues. Germline CDR1 SNHLY, CDR2 FYNNEI. The trim removed 6 bases at V and 13 bases at J, leaving 19 bases unmatched. The DNA of the CDR3 is TGTGCCAGCAGAGCTACCCAGGGACAGGCCTCGTCTCGCACCTTC. This gives the protein CASRATQGQASSRTF.

The chain combines TRBV11-3 with TRBJ2-1, with 11 bases that match TRBD2. V shed 2 bases, J shed 8 bases, and the junction held 5 bases outside the gene matches. Germline assignment: CDR1 SGHNT and CDR2 YENEEA. The CDR3 covers 15 residues. The DNA for the CDR3 is TGTGCCAGCAGCTTACGTGATAGCGGGAGGGATGAGCAGTTCTTC. This translates into CASSLRDSGRDEQFF.

The chain is built from TRBV27 and TRBJ1-6; D may be TRBD1 (5 bases). There are 15 residues in the CDR3. Germline V gives CDR1 MNHEY, CDR2 SMNVEV (reference sequence). V gave up 8 bases and J gave up 3 bases, with 14 bases separating them. In DNA, the CDR3 is TGTGCCAGCCGTGGGGGAGGGCTCTATAATTCACCCCTCCACTTT. Translation gives CASRGGGLYNSPLHF.

As to this clone: A much larger clone differs by one base, so this may be a read error. V and J are TRBV28 and TRBJ2-7; 10 nucleotides align to TRBD1. The CDR3 runs to 14 residues. Germline CDR1 MDHEN, CDR2 SYDVKM. V dropped 6 bases and J dropped 2; count of bases not matched to a gene: 4. The CDR3 DNA reads as TGTGCCAGCAGCTTGGGGACAGGGGCCTACGAGCAGTACTTC. It specifies CASSLGTGAYEQYF.

V usage is TRBV6-2 or TRBV6-3 and J usage is TRBJ2-1, with 11 nucleotides matching TRBD2. Germline V gives CDR1 MNHEY, CDR2 SVGEGT. CDR3 size: 15 residues. The ends lost 0 bases at V and 7 bases at J; junction bases unmatched: 2. CDR3 DNA: TGTGCCAGCAGTTACTCGATAGCGGGAGGGAATGAGCAGTTCTTC. It is translated as CASSYSIAGGNEQFF.

The chain recombines TRBV18 with TRBJ1-1; D not resolved. V lost 1 base and J lost 4, with 10 bases in between. This CDR3 has 14 amino acids. The germline V gene encodes CDR1 KGHSH and CDR2 LQKENI. This CDR3 is CASSPQSGGTEAFF. The CDR3 DNA is TGTGCCAGCTCACCACAATCAGGAGGCACTGAAGCTTTCTTT. The whole variable domain, remainder taken from reference TRBV18 and TRBJ1-1, is NAGVMQNPRHLVRRRGQEARLRCSPMKGHSHVYWYRQLPEEGLKFMVYLQKENIIDESGMPKERFSAEFPKEGPSILRIQQVVRGDSAAYFCASSPQSGGTEAFFGQGTRLTVV.

This chain links TRBV5-1 with TRBJ2-3; D perhaps matches TRBD2 (6 bases). CDR3 length: 17 residues. CDR1 SGHRS and CDR2 YFSETQ come from the germline V gene. V was pared by 2 bases and J by 6 bases, with 22 bases between. Here the CDR3 reads CASSLRAQRSAGDTQYF. Written as DNA, the CDR3 is TGCGCCAGCAGCTTAAGGGCGCAGCGGTCCGCGGGGGATACGCAGTATTTT.

This clone was counted a single time. V and J are TRBV3-1 (or the pseudogene TRBV3-2) and TRBJ2-7; 12 bases fit TRBD2. The CDR3 spans 14 residues. V trimming: 6 bases; J trimming: 5 bases; junction bases outside the gene matches: 5. Germline V gene sequence: CDR1 LGHDT, CDR2 YNNKEL (reference sequence). The CDR3 coding sequence is TGTGCCAGCAGACTAGCGGGAGGAACCCACGAGCAGTACTTC. Amino acid sequence: CASRLAGGTHEQYF.

The chain employs TRBV28 and TRBJ2-7; the match to TRBD1 covers 7 bases. The length of the CDR3 is 12 residues. Germline values: CDR1 MDHEN, CDR2 SYDVKM. V lost 5 bases, J lost 3 bases, and 1 base stayed unmatched. In nucleotides, the CDR3 is TGTGCCAGCAGTCGACAGGGCTACGAGCAGTACTTC. As protein: CASSRQGYEQYF.

The chain combines TRBV7-2 with TRBJ1-5; D is perhaps TRBD1 (6 bases). This CDR3 region has 18 residues. Deletions cut 6 bases from V and 3 bases from J, with 24 bases between. Germline CDR1 reads SGHTA; CDR2 reads FQGNSA. As DNA, the CDR3 is TGTGCCAGCAGTGCTATTCCCGGGACACCCGGGTACAATCAGCCCCAGCATTTT. Protein sequence: CASSAIPGTPGYNQPQHF.

This clone is a singleton in its sample. The chain links TRBV7-9 to TRBJ2-2, with a possible D match to TRBD2 (7 bases). Germline V CDR1 and CDR2: SEHNR, FQNEAQ (reference sequence). Trimming removed 1 base at V and 6 bases at J, with 9 bases between. This CDR3 has 14 residues. In nucleotides, the CDR3 is TGTGCCAGCAGCTTAGGCGGGGGCGCCGGGGAGCTGTTTTTT. Translating gives CASSLGGGAGELFF.

V and J are TRBV5-1 and TRBJ2-3, with D possibly TRBD2 on 5 matching bases. V lost 4 bases, J lost 1 base, and 10 bases lay in between. This CDR3 is 14 amino acids long. Germline V CDR1 and CDR2: SGHRS, YFSETQ. The CDR3 nucleotides read TGCGCCAGCAGCACCTTTAGCGGCACAGATACGCAGTATTTT. Translated: CASSTFSGTDTQYF.

V usage is TRBV14 and J usage is TRBJ2-7; TRBD1 aligns across 12 bases. CDR1 and CDR2 from the germline V gene are SGHDN and FVKESK. This CDR3 has 16 amino acids. The V and J ends lost 3 bases and 6 bases, in that order; junction bases with no gene match: 9. The DNA of the CDR3 is TGTGCCAGCAGCCACAGGACCGGGACAGGGGGCGCCGAGCAGTACTTC. This codes for CASSHRTGTGGAEQYF.

The chain uses TRBV27 and TRBJ2-6; D is undetermined. Per germline, CDR1 MNHEY and CDR2 SMNVEV (reference sequence). The CDR3 is 15 residues long. V was clipped by 2 bases and J by 4 bases, with 9 bases between them. CDR3 residues: CASSLSWAGANVLTF. In DNA, the CDR3 is TGTGCCAGCAGTTTAAGTTGGGCCGGGGCCAACGTCCTGACTTTC.

V is TRBV3-1 (or the pseudogene TRBV3-2) and J is TRBJ1-4, with D unclear. The CDR3 extends over 16 amino acids. Germline CDR1 reads LGHDT; CDR2 reads YNNKEL (reference sequence). The ends were cut back, 4 bases at V and 7 bases at J, with 19 bases in the middle. The CDR3 bases are TGTGCCAGCAGCCCCCCGGCCAGAGGGTTGAGTGAAAAACTGTTTTTT. Protein: CASSPPARGLSEKLFF.

This sequence joins TRBV27 and TRBJ2-5, with 11 bases matching TRBD2. Trimming removed 1 base from V and 4 bases from J; junction bases left unmatched: 11. There are 18 residues in the CDR3. Germline V gene sequence: CDR1 MNHEY, CDR2 SMNVEV (reference sequence). The CDR3 coding sequence is TGTGCCAGCAGTTTATTAGCGGGAGGGCCTAGACGTGGAGAGACCCAGTACTTC. It is translated as CASSLLAGGPRRGETQYF.

With respect to this clone: The junction and the germline gene differ at one end; a read error may be behind it. The sample contains more than one DNA sequence encoding this CDR3. The chain joins TRBV11-2 to TRBJ2-1; 9 nucleotides match TRBD2. The CDR3 totals 16 residues. Germline lookup yields CDR1 SGHAT and CDR2 FQNNGV. The CDR3 DNA reads as TGTGCCAGCAGGACCGCCGGGACTAGCAGTTACAATGAGCAATTCTTC. Protein sequence: CASRTAGTSSYNEQFF.

The chain couples TRBV5-1 to TRBJ2-5, with D uncertain. Germline-derived CDR1 and CDR2 are SGHRS and YFSETQ. V lost 2 bases and J lost 4, with 12 bases in between. The CDR3 sequence is 14 residues long. Here the CDR3 DNA reads TGCGCCAGCAGCTTCGAGTTGGTCGGAGAGACCCAGTACTTC. It specifies CASSFELVGETQYF.

The chain joins TRBV4-1 to TRBJ1-3, with D perhaps matching TRBD1 (6 bases). V was shortened by 1 base and J by 0 bases, with 19 bases between the two germline ends. Germline V CDR1 and CDR2: MGHRA, YSYEKL. The CDR3 sequence is 19 residues long. The CDR3 protein is CASSQAPLVGGASGNTIYF. The CDR3, as DNA: TGCGCCAGCAGCCAAGCGCCGTTGGTCGGGGGGGCCTCTGGAAACACCATATATTTT.

The rearrangement uses TRBV19 and TRBJ1-5, with D possibly TRBD1 on 5 matching bases. This CDR3 has 11 residues. Germline V gene sequence: CDR1 LNHDA, CDR2 SQIVND (reference sequence). V lost 5 bases and J 11 bases, leaving 10 bases between the germline ends. Here the CDR3 DNA reads TGTGCCAGTAGTCCGGGACTGGCCCAGCATTTT. Amino acid sequence: CASSPGLAQHF.

The chain joins TRBV14 to TRBJ2-1; the match to TRBD2 covers 13 bases. Per germline, CDR1 SGHDN and CDR2 FVKESK. The CDR3 totals 15 residues. V lost 4 bases, J lost 10 bases, and 7 bases stayed unmatched. CDR3 residues: CASSPRLAGGREQFF. DNA for the CDR3: TGTGCCAGCAGCCCTCGACTAGCGGGAGGTCGCGAGCAGTTCTTC.

This rearrangement joins TRBV3-1 (or the pseudogene TRBV3-2) to TRBJ2-1, with TRBD2 matching over 8 bases. V lost 4 bases to trimming and J lost 2 bases; unmatched junction nucleotides: 1. The germline gives CDR1 LGHDT, CDR2 YNNKEL (reference sequence). This CDR3 contains 14 residues. The CDR3 loop reads CASSRTSTYNEQFF. In nucleotides, the CDR3 is TGTGCCAGCAGCCGGACTAGCACCTACAATGAGCAGTTCTTC.

This rearrangement joins TRBV27 to TRBJ1-1; perhaps TRBD1 as D (5 bases). Germline V lookup: CDR1 MNHEY, CDR2 SMNVEV (reference sequence). This CDR3 has 15 amino acids. V was shortened by 5 bases and J by 0 bases, with 13 bases between the two germline ends. CDR3 DNA: TGTGCCAGCAGTCCTCACAGGCCCATGAACACTGAAGCTTTCTTT. Encoded protein: CASSPHRPMNTEAFF.

The chain couples TRBV18 to TRBJ2-7; 7 nucleotides align to TRBD2. Germline-derived CDR1 and CDR2 are KGHSH and LQKENI. The V gene end was trimmed by 10 bases and the J gene end by 0 bases; junction bases not matched to a gene: 12. This CDR3 is built from 15 residues. CDR3 in amino acids: CATTEGGSSSYEQYF. CDR3 DNA sequence: TGTGCCACAACAGAGGGCGGGAGTAGCTCCTACGAGCAGTACTTC.

This clone has a single count. V and J are TRBV28 and TRBJ1-4, with a possible D match to TRBD1 (6 bases). Trimming removed 5 bases at V and 8 bases at J, with 15 bases between. The CDR3 covers 14 residues. Germline V gene lookup returns CDR1 MDHEN and CDR2 SYDVKM. The CDR3 sequence: CASSGHGRGEKLFF. The CDR3 DNA sequence: TGTGCCAGCAGTGGGCACGGGAGGGGGGAAAAACTGTTTTTT.

In this sample, this clone turned up many times. The chain joins TRBV27 to TRBJ2-1; 10 nucleotides line up with TRBD1. The CDR3 is made up of 14 amino acids. J lost 4 bases, V lost 8 bases, and 5 bases had no gene match. Germline V gene data show CDR1 as MNHEY and CDR2 as SMNVEV (reference sequence). CDR3 bases: TGTGCCAGCGGGACAGGGGTCTCTTACAATGAGCAGTTCTTC. Its protein is CASGTGVSYNEQFF.